The table lists the clone carrying this TCR beta chain with many counts. This sample is drawn from a study of human T cells and chemical hapten exposure. Study in general: Sensitizing treatment utilized 2% DPC over a 2 cm by 2 cm portion of upper inner arm skin. Weekly administration of diphenylcyclopropenone to the scalp of patients continued throughout the roughly 22-week study.

Individual cDNA molecules had unique molecular identifiers attached to them by the library. MiXCR was run by TCRdb on the RACE reads, yielding one entry per CDR3 protein. The sample has some 380,000 distinct CDR3 sequences; approximately 5% are singletons. V lost 1 base and J 6 bases, leaving 7 bases between the germline ends. The germline CDR1 and CDR2 sequences are GTSNPN and SVGIG (reference sequence). This CDR3 region has 13 residues. Time point meaning: patch test 1, 2 weeks after DPC sensitization. Described treatment: therapeutic diphenylcyclopropenone sensitization with weekly scalp DPC. The chain carries TRBV30 and TRBJ1-6, with no clear D. The sample here was whole blood, taken in connection with sensitization to the hapten diphenylcyclopropenone (DPC). This clonotype was sampled from a woman aged 45-59 years with alopecia areata. Some clones in this sample may be carry-over from other donors' samples. The CDR3 region is CAWSDMSNSPLHF. CDR3 DNA: TGTGCCTGGAGTGATATGAGTAATTCACCCCTCCACTTT.